This TCR beta chain was documented in a study of stem cell transplantation in POMP-related autoinflammatory disease. Study results and caveats: Unique TRB V-J gene pairings were limited in number in patients with PRAID.

Generated by immunoSEQ multiplex PCR, the TCRdb table keeps only in-frame clones and is missing some. The repertoire holds about 68,000 clones, just over 90% seen once, with about 0.7% in the top ten. In the case of this clone: Its specificity is unknown.

The CDR3 is 15 residues long. Germline V gene lookup returns CDR1 SGHNT and CDR2 YYREEE (reference sequence). V was pared by 4 bases and J by 6 bases, with 17 bases between. The material sequenced was CD4+ T cells from PBMCs, taken after stem cell transplantation. The source is a human patient with POMP-related autoinflammation and immune dysregulation (PRAID). Some T cells may trace back to the graft donor. The chain recombines TRBV5-4 with TRBJ2-1; a possible D gene is TRBD2 (5 bases). The CDR3, as DNA: TGTGCCAGCAGCCCGGGATCTTTCGCAGGCAATGAGCAGTTCTTC. Protein: CASSPGSFAGNEQFF.